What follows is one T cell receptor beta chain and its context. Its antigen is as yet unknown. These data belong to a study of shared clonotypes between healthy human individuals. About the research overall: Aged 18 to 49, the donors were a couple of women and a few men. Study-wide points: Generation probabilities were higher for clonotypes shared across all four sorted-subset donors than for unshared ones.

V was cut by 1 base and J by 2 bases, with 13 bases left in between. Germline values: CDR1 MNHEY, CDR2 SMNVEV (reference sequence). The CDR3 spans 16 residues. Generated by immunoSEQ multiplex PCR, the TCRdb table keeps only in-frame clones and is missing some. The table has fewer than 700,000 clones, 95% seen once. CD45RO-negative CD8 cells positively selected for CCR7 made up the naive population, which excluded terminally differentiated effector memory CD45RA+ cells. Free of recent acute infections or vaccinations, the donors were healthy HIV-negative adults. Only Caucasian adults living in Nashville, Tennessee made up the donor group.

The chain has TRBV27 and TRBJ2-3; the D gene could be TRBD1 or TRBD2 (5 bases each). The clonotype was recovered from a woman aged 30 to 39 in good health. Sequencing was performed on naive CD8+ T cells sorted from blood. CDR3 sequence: CASSLWNRGPTDTQYF. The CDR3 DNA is TGTGCCAGCAGTTTATGGAATAGGGGACCCACAGATACGCAGTATTTT.